This TCR beta chain was profiled in a study of T-cell reconstitution after alpha-beta-depleted transplantation in children. Study findings and constraints: Where alpha-beta T cells came from about two months after transplant was reportedly several hundred expanded graft clones. Day-60 TCRbeta diversity that was high in some patients was derived from surviving recipient T cells and thymic progenitors. The main origin of T-cell counts and diversity one year after transplant was newly produced T cells.

CDR3 size: 17 residues. V was shortened by 7 bases and J by 5 bases, with 28 bases between the two germline ends. Germline CDR1 SGDLS, CDR2 YYNGEE. Using unique molecular identifiers, the investigators prepared the TCRbeta library. Each CDR3 protein is one row after TCRdb ran MiXCR on the PCR reads. Counted here are around 700,000 distinct CDR3 sequences, under 15% occurring once; the ten biggest clones make up 0.79%. This clonotype appeared a few times. Its target is not known. The sequence was obtained from a girl aged 2-10 years with congenital amegakaryocytic thrombocytopenia, due to receive a stem cell transplant. The sequences come from PBMCs, collected before TCRalphabeta/CD19-depleted stem cell transplant. This chain joins TRBV9 and TRBJ2-7; D is undetermined. CDR3 sequence reads: CASSPVKRAKLMDEQYF. DNA for the CDR3: TGTGCCAGCTCTCCGGTAAAAAGGGCCAAATTGATGGACGAGCAGTACTTC.